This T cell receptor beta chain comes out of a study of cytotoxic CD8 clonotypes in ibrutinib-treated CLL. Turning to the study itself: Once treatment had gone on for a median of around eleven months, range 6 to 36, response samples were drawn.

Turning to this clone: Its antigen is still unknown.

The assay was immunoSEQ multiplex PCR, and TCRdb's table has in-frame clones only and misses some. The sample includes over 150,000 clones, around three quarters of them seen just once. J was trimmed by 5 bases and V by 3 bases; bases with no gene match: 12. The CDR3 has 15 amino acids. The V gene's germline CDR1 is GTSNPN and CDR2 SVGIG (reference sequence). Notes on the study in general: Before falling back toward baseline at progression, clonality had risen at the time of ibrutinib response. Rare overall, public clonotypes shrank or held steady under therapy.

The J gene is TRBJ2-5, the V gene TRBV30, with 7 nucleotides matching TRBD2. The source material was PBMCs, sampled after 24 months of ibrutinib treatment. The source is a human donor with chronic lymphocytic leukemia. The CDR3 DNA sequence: TGTGCCTGGAGGCGGGGCGGGAGTAGGAGGGAGACCCAGTACTTC. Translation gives CAWRRGGSRRETQYF.